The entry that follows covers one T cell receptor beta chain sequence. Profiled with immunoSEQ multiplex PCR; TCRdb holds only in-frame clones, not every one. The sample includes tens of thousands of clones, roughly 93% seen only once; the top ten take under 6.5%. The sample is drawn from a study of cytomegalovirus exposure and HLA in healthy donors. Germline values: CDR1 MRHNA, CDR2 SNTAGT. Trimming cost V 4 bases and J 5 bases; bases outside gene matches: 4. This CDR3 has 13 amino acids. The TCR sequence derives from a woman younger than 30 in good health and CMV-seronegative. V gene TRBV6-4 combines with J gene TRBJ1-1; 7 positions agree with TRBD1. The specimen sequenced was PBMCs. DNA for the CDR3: TGTGCCAGCAGTGCCAGGGACAGTACTGAAGCTTTCTTT. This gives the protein CASSARDSTEAFF.